This is a list of T cell receptor beta chains from one sample in a study of T cell changes during pregnancy in multiple sclerosis. Clones were read by immunoSEQ multiplex PCR, and TCRdb kept only the in-frame ones, dropping some. The repertoire includes approximately 48,000 clones, about 92% of them detected once, and 2.5% to 3.5% sits in the top ten. This material consisted of CD8+ T cells from peripheral blood mononuclear cells, taken before pregnancy. The source of these receptors is a female donor with multiple sclerosis, enrolled in a pregnancy study. Each CDR3 is given with its conserved first and last residue. Fields, in order: CDR3 protein, CDR3 DNA, CDR3 length, J gene, D gene, V gene, clone size. D genes are given only for firm matches. Clone sizes are given selectively: once, few, many, or a class where the clone is expanded.

CAIRTAGTVYGYTF | TGTGCCATCAGGACAGCCGGGACAGTCTATGGCTACACCTTC | 14 | TRBJ1-2 | TRBD1 | TRBV10-3 | NA
CASSAGGTSYEQYF | TGTGCCAGCAGCGCAGGGGGAACCTCCTACGAGCAGTACTTC | 14 | TRBJ2-7 | TRBD1 | TRBV9 | NA
CASSPYYSYEQYF | TGTGCCAGTAGTCCATACTACTCATACGAGCAGTACTTC | 13 | TRBJ2-7 | NA | TRBV19 | NA
CASSPPGLAETGELFF | TGCGCCAGCAGCCCCCCGGGACTAGCGGAGACCGGGGAGCTGTTTTTT | 16 | TRBJ2-2 | TRBD2 | TRBV4-3 | NA
CRVVADTEAFF | TGCAGAGTGGTAGCGGACACTGAAGCTTTCTTT | 11 | TRBJ1-1 | NA | TRBV20-1 | NA
CAISEGIGGGPPDTQYF | TGTGCCATCAGTGAGGGAATTGGCGGGGGGCCCCCAGATACGCAGTATTTT | 17 | TRBJ2-3 | TRBD2 | TRBV10-3 | NA
CASSSVGQGVYGYTF | TGTGCCAGCAGCTCAGTTGGACAGGGGGTCTATGGCTACACCTTC | 15 | TRBJ1-2 | TRBD1 | TRBV7-2 | NA
CASSLYPETGPTYEQYF | TGTGCCAGCAGCTTATATCCCGAGACAGGCCCCACCTACGAGCAGTACTTC | 17 | TRBJ2-7 | NA | TRBV7-6 | NA
CASSEALRRRQGANGYTF | TGTGCCAGCAGTGAAGCGCTCCGAAGGCGGCAGGGGGCCAATGGCTACACCTTC | 18 | TRBJ1-2 | TRBD1 | TRBV2 | once
CASSLTGTSGTDTQYF | TGTGCCAGCAGCCTCACCGGGACTAGCGGCACAGATACGCAGTATTTT | 16 | TRBJ2-3 | TRBD2 | TRBV11-3 | NA
CASRPDGGNTGELFF | TGTGCCAGCAGACCGGACGGGGGAAACACCGGGGAGCTGTTTTTT | 15 | TRBJ2-2 | NA | TRBV9 | NA
CASSPRDMSYEQYF | TGTGCCAGCAGTCCCCGGGACATGTCCTACGAGCAGTACTTC | 14 | TRBJ2-7 | NA | TRBV27 | NA
CASSIDHNRESLREKLFF | TGTGCCAGTAGTATAGATCACAACAGGGAATCCCTTCGGGAAAAACTGTTTTTT | 18 | TRBJ1-4 | NA | TRBV19 | NA
CASSLAGGQDTQYF | TGTGCCAGCAGCTTAGCGGGGGGGCAAGATACGCAGTATTTT | 14 | TRBJ2-3 | TRBD2 | TRBV7-3 | NA
CASSQRGPGRRREQYF | TGCGCCAGCAGTCAACGGGGGCCCGGGAGGAGGCGCGAGCAGTACTTC | 16 | TRBJ2-7 | NA | TRBV23-1 | NA
CASSMPSIGIYGYTF | TGTGCCAGTAGTATGCCATCTATCGGTATCTATGGCTACACCTTC | 15 | TRBJ1-2 | NA | TRBV19 | NA
CASSYPPGHLVAGELFF | TGTGCCAGCAGTTATCCGCCGGGACACCTTGTCGCGGGGGAGCTGTTTTTT | 17 | TRBJ2-2 | NA | TRBV6-9 | NA
CASSERTIRSYNEQFF | TGTGCCAGCAGCGAGCGGACTATCCGCTCCTACAATGAGCAGTTCTTC | 16 | TRBJ2-1 | NA | TRBV7-2 | NA
CASSPGLAGISTDTQYF | TGTGCCAGCAGCCCAGGACTAGCGGGGATTTCCACAGATACGCAGTATTTT | 17 | TRBJ2-3 | TRBD2 | TRBV7-2 | NA
CASSLDVRTQNEQFF | TGTGCCAGCAGCTTAGATGTACGGACTCAGAATGAGCAGTTCTTC | 15 | TRBJ2-1 | NA | TRBV7-9 | NA
CASSQQAPYEQYF | TGCGCCAGCAGCCAGCAGGCCCCCTACGAGCAGTACTTC | 13 | TRBJ2-7 | NA | TRBV4-1 | once
CASSLVRGGSYNEQFF | TGCGCCAGCAGCTTGGTTCGCGGGGGCTCCTACAATGAGCAGTTCTTC | 16 | TRBJ2-1 | TRBD2 | TRBV5-1 | NA
CASSQDWPEAFF | TGCGCCAGCAGCCAAGATTGGCCTGAAGCTTTCTTT | 12 | TRBJ1-1 | NA | TRBV4-3 | NA
CASSQDRGLGNTIYF | TGCGCCAGCAGCCAAGACAGGGGGCTCGGAAACACCATATATTTT | 15 | TRBJ1-3 | TRBD1 | TRBV4-3 | NA
CASSLGTGLGTEAFF | TGTGCCAGCAGCTTGGGGACAGGGCTCGGGACTGAAGCTTTCTTT | 15 | TRBJ1-1 | TRBD1 | TRBV5-4 | NA
CASSLSGSQPQHF | TGTGCCAGCAGTTTATCCGGGAGCCAGCCCCAGCATTTT | 13 | TRBJ1-5 | NA | TRBV27 | NA
CASSPGQGGYEQYF | TGTGCCAGTAGCCCAGGACAGGGGGGTTACGAGCAGTACTTC | 14 | TRBJ2-7 | TRBD1 | TRBV19 | NA
CASSPPATGAYEQYF | TGTGCCAGCAGTCCTCCAGCGACGGGGGCCTACGAGCAGTACTTC | 15 | TRBJ2-7 | NA | TRBV27 | NA
CAWSGDRAPSTDTQYF | TGTGCCTGGAGTGGTGACAGGGCTCCTAGCACAGATACGCAGTATTTT | 16 | TRBJ2-3 | TRBD1 | TRBV30 | NA
CASNPGQPNTEAFF | TGTGCCAGCAATCCAGGACAGCCGAACACTGAAGCTTTCTTT | 14 | TRBJ1-1 | NA | TRBV6-4 | NA
CASSQEFTGFLSGYTF | TGCGCCAGCAGCCAAGAGTTTACGGGGTTTTTAAGCGGCTACACCTTC | 16 | TRBJ1-2 | NA | TRBV4-3 | NA